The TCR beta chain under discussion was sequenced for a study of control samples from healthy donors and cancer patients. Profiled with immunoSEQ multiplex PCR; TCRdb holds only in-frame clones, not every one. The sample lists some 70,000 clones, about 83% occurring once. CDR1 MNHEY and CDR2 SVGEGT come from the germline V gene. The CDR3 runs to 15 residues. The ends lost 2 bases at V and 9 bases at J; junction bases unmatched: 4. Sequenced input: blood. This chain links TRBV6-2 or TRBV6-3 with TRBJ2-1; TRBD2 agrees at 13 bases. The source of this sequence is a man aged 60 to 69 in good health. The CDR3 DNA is TGTGCCAGCAGTTACACTGGACTAGCGGGAGTTGAGCAGTTCTTC. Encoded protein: CASSYTGLAGVEQFF.